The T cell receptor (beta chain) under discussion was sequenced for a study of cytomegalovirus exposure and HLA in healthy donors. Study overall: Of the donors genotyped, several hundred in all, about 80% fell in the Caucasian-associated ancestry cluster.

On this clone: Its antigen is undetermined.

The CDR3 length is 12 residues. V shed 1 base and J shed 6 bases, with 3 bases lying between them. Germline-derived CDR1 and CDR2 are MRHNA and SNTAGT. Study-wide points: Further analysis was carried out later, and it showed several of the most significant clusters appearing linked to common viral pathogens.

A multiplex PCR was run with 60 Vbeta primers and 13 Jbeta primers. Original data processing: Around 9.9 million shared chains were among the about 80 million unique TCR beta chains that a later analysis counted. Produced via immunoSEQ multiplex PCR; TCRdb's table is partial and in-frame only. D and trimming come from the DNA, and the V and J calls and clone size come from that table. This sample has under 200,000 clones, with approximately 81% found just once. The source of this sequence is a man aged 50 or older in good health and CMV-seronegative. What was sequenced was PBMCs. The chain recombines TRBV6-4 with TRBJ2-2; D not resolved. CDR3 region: CASSDLAGELFF. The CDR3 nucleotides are TGTGCCAGCAGTGACTTAGCCGGGGAGCTGTTTTTT.